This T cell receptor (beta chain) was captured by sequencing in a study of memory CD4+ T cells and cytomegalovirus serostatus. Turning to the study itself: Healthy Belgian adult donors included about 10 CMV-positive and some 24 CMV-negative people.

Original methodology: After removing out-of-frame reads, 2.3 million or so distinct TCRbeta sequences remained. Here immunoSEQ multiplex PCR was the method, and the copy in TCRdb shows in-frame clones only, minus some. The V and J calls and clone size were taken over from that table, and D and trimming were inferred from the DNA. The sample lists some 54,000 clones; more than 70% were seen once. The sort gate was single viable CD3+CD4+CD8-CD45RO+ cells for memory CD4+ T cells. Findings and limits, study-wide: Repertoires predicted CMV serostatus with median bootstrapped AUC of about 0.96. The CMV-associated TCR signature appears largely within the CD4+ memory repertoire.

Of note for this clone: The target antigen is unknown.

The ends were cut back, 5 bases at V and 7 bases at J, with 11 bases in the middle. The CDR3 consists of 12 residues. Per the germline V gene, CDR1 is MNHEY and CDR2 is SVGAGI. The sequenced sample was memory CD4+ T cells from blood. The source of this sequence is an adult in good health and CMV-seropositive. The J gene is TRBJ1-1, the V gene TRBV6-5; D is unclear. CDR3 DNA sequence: TGTGCCAGCAGTGCCTCCCCACTTGAAGCTTTCTTT. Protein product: CASSASPLEAFF.